This T cell receptor (beta chain) was recorded in a study of T cells in Graves' hyperthyroidism and ophthalmopathy. Background on the study: Blood was drawn when the patient was first diagnosed and still untreated.

Findings and limits, study-wide: Ophthalmopathy was model-predicted a median about 6.7 months pre-onset.

This clonotype has at least ten counts. The target antigen is unknown. Template material for amplifying TCR beta CDR3 regions consisted of RNA transcripts. The TCR CDR3 first-round RT-PCR relied on the HTBI primer set. TCRdb re-called the multiplex PCR reads with MiXCR, one entry per CDR3 protein. The sample shows 250,000 or so distinct CDR3 sequences, around 15% of them seen only once. Orbital computed tomography, thyroid ultrasound, serum thyroxine and TRAb, and clinical symptoms together informed the diagnoses. Sample: blood. The TCR originated in a woman aged 45-59 years with Graves' hyperthyroidism that later progressed to Graves' ophthalmopathy.

CDR3 region: CATNPREGRGYTF. Written as DNA, the CDR3 is TGTGCCACCAACCCTCGTGAGGGCCGTGGCTACACCTTC. This sequence joins TRBV28 and TRBJ1-2; D uncertain. The CDR3 sequence is 13 residues long. Germline CDR1 reads MDHEN; CDR2 reads SYDVKM. V was trimmed by 10 bases and J by 7 bases, leaving 19 bases between them.